Following are 24 T cell receptor beta chains from one sample sequenced in a study of blood T cell repertoires in COVID-19. The method was immunoSEQ multiplex PCR; TCRdb's version includes in-frame clones alone and lacks a portion of them. The sample holds 200,000 to 250,000 clones, approximately 87% seen once. The material sequenced was peripheral blood. The receptors derive from a man between 60 and 75 years old with acute or convalescent COVID-19.

The chain couples TRBV19 to TRBJ2-2; D is unclear. Germline values: CDR1 LNHDA, CDR2 SQIVND (reference sequence). V lost 3 bases, J lost 6 bases, and 5 bases lay in between. The CDR3 totals 12 residues. This CDR3 reads CASSIVPGELFF. In DNA, the CDR3 is TGTGCCAGTAGTATCGTTCCCGGGGAGCTGTTTTTT.

The rearrangement links TRBV21-1 to TRBJ2-5; the table calls TRBD2, which could not be checked here. TRBV21-1 is described as a pseudogene. This CDR3 is 18 amino acids long. CDR3 sequence reads: CASSKTGLACYTKETQYF. Here the CDR3 DNA reads TGTGCCAGCAGCAAGACGGGACTAGCGTGTTATACAAAAGAGACCCAGTACTTC.

This clone was seen only a few times. The CDR3 DNA reads as TGTGCCAGCAGCTTTTCCGGGAATGGCAATCAGCCCCAGCATTTT. It specifies CASSFSGNGNQPQHF. The V gene is TRBV11-2, the J gene TRBJ1-5, with D unclear. The CDR3 has 15 residues. The V end lost 3 bases, the J end lost 2 bases, and 11 bases lay between the germline ends. Germline CDR1 is SGHAT and CDR2 is FQNNGV.

This chain uses TRBV5-5 with TRBJ1-1; 7 nucleotides match TRBD1. This CDR3 comprises 14 residues. Germline CDR1 reads SGHKS; CDR2 reads YYEKEE (reference sequence). The V gene end was trimmed by 2 bases and the J gene end by 3 bases; junction bases not matched to a gene: 4. The CDR3 spells CASSFLQGDTEAFF. DNA of the CDR3: TGTGCCAGCAGCTTCCTGCAGGGGGACACTGAAGCTTTCTTT.

This chain links TRBV6-1 with TRBJ2-5; 8 nucleotides line up with TRBD1. V gave up 4 bases and J gave up 2 bases; unmatched junction bases: 12. Germline CDR1 is MNHNS and CDR2 is SASEGT. CDR3 size: 17 residues. The CDR3 bases are TGTGCCAGCAGTGCGAGGGGAAGACAGGGGATACAAGAGACCCAGTACTTC. This sequence encodes CASSARGRQGIQETQYF.

The chain couples TRBV10-3 to TRBJ2-3; 8 bases agree with TRBD1. The CDR3 is made up of 13 amino acids. J gave up 5 bases and V 10 bases, and 8 bases lay outside the gene matches. Germline CDR1 reads ENHRY; CDR2 reads SYGVKD. The CDR3 loop is CASSGGAKDTQYF. The CDR3 DNA sequence: TGTGCCAGTTCAGGGGGCGCGAAAGATACGCAGTATTTT.

This clone was counted a few times. The rearrangement links TRBV7-2 to TRBJ2-7; 8 positions agree with TRBD1. Trimming took 1 base from V and 3 from J; bases not matched to a gene: 8. Germline V CDR1 and CDR2: SGHTA, FQGNSA. This CDR3 spans 16 amino acids. CDR3 loop: CASSLVAVGQGYEQYF. CDR3 sequence (DNA): TGTGCCAGCAGCTTAGTCGCGGTTGGACAGGGCTACGAGCAGTACTTC.

About this clone itself: The sample carries other DNA sequences with the same CDR3. J is TRBJ1-5 and V is TRBV28; weak D call: TRBD1 (5 bases). Germline CDR1 and CDR2: MDHEN and SYDVKM. The ends were cut back, 3 bases at V and 4 bases at J, with 10 bases in the middle. This CDR3 spans 14 amino acids. This CDR3 is CASSLSGGNQPQHF. In DNA form, the CDR3 reads TGTGCCAGCAGTTTGTCCGGGGGGAATCAGCCCCAGCATTTT. Combining the CDR3 with reference TRBV28 and TRBJ1-5 gives the whole variable domain DVKVTQSSRYLVKRTGEKVFLECVQDMDHENMFWYRQDPGLGLRLIYFSYDVKMKEKGDIPEGYSVSREKKERFSLILESASTNQTSMYLCASSLSGGNQPQHFGDGTRLSIL.

The chain joins TRBV7-3 to TRBJ2-6, with 12 bases that match TRBD2. The CDR3 spans 21 residues. Looked up from germline, CDR1 is SGHTA and CDR2 is FQGTGA. With 0 bases clipped from V and 2 bases from J, the junction kept 11 bases outside the gene matches. CDR3 residues: CASSLTAAGRLAGAGANVLTF. The CDR3 bases are TGTGCCAGCAGCTTAACTGCCGCTGGCCGACTAGCGGGAGCTGGGGCCAACGTCCTGACTTTC.

This clone was counted a single time. The chain couples TRBV10-3 to TRBJ1-4; 8 bases line up with TRBD1. V dropped 3 bases and J dropped 3; count of bases not matched to a gene: 3. The CDR3 covers 15 residues. CDR1 ENHRY and CDR2 SYGVKD come from the germline V gene. CDR3 bases: TGTGCCATCAGTGACCAGGACAGGGCTAATGAAAAACTGTTTTTT. Translated: CAISDQDRANEKLFF.

The chain carries TRBV20-1 and TRBJ2-3; TRBD2 might be the D (5 bases). CDR1 is DFQATT, CDR2 SNEGSKA, per germline (reference sequence). Trimming cost V 4 bases and J 6 bases, with 14 bases left between them. This CDR3 spans 13 amino acids. CDR3 loop: CSATDTDWDTQYF. CDR3 DNA sequence: TGCAGTGCTACTGACACGGACTGGGATACGCAGTATTTT.

This rearrangement joins TRBV28 to TRBJ2-2; D is possibly TRBD1 (5 bases). There are 16 residues in the CDR3. Germline assignment: CDR1 MDHEN and CDR2 SYDVKM. The V and J ends lost 2 bases and 4 bases respectively, with 14 bases between them. The CDR3 DNA reads as TGTGCCAGCAGTTTACTGAAGGGGCTCGGCACCGGGGAGCTGTTTTTT. The encoded protein is CASSLLKGLGTGELFF. Based on the CDR3 plus reference TRBV28 and TRBJ2-2, the full variable domain is DVKVTQSSRYLVKRTGEKVFLECVQDMDHENMFWYRQDPGLGLRLIYFSYDVKMKEKGDIPEGYSVSREKKERFSLILESASTNQTSMYLCASSLLKGLGTGELFFGEGSRLTVL.

The chain links TRBV4-2 to TRBJ1-2; tentatively, D is TRBD1 (6 bases). Germline V lookup: CDR1 LGHNA, CDR2 YNFKEQ. The CDR3 sequence is 15 residues long. Trimming pared 1 base from V and 8 bases from J, leaving 17 bases between. The CDR3 loop is CASSQANSGGQGYTF. CDR3 sequence (DNA): TGTGCCAGCAGCCAAGCCAATAGTGGCGGACAGGGCTACACCTTC.

The chain combines TRBV4-2 with TRBJ2-3; 10 positions agree with TRBD2. Germline CDR1 and CDR2: LGHNA and YNFKEQ. The CDR3 has 16 amino acids. V was clipped by 0 bases and J by 4 bases; unmatched bases: 4. The CDR3 nucleotides read TGTGCCAGCAGCCAAGATGTAGCGGGAGGTTCAGATACGCAGTATTTT. It is translated as CASSQDVAGGSDTQYF.

This chain uses TRBV7-3 with TRBJ2-1; 12 bases map to TRBD2. The CDR3 sequence is 18 residues long. The germline V gene encodes CDR1 SGHTA and CDR2 FQGTGA. V dropped 0 bases and J dropped 4; count of bases not matched to a gene: 7. The CDR3 here is CASSLTSSGRGDYNEQFF. In DNA form, the CDR3 reads TGTGCCAGCAGCTTAACGTCTAGCGGGAGGGGAGATTACAATGAGCAGTTCTTC.

The chain joins TRBV24-1 to TRBJ1-2, with 9 bases lining up with TRBD1. The CDR3 has 16 residues. Germline V gene sequence: CDR1 KGHDR, CDR2 SFDVKD. The ends lost 4 bases at V and 3 bases at J; junction bases unmatched: 8. Written as DNA, the CDR3 is TGTGCCACCAGTGACCCCGGGACAGGGTCTGACTATGGCTACACCTTC. The encoded protein is CATSDPGTGSDYGYTF.

The V gene is TRBV4-3, the J gene TRBJ1-2, with 7 bases aligning to TRBD1. The CDR3 contains 15 residues. Germline loops: CDR1 LGHNA, CDR2 YSLEER. V lost 4 bases and J lost 0; bases outside the gene matches: 5. The CDR3 reads CASSRTGLANYGYTF. CDR3 sequence (DNA): TGCGCCAGCAGCCGGACAGGACTTGCTAACTATGGCTACACCTTC.

The V and J genes are TRBV29-1 and TRBJ2-1; 7 bases are shared with TRBD2. The germline V gene has CDR1 SQVTM and CDR2 ANQGSEA. The CDR3 is 12 residues long. J lost 8 bases, V lost 4 bases, and 5 bases had no gene match. The CDR3 nucleotides read TGCAGCGTTGGAACTAGCGTGGATGAGCAGTTCTTC. Its translation: CSVGTSVDEQFF.

V gene TRBV6-6 combines with J gene TRBJ1-2; TRBD1 matches at 9 bases. The junction had 10 bases not matched to a gene; V was cut back by 1 base and J by 7 bases. The CDR3 is 16 residues long. Germline assignment: CDR1 MNHNY and CDR2 SVGAGI (reference sequence). The CDR3 DNA sequence: TGTGCCAGCAGTTACTTGCCGGGACAGGGTTTTAGTGGCTACACCTTC. Its protein is CASSYLPGQGFSGYTF.

This clone was observed a single time. V usage is TRBV28 and J usage is TRBJ2-7; 8 bases match TRBD2. The CDR3 runs to 12 residues. J gave up 7 bases and V 5 bases, and 4 bases lay outside the gene matches. The germline CDR1 and CDR2 sequences are MDHEN and SYDVKM. CDR3 region: CASSPRGGEQYF. CDR3 DNA: TGTGCCAGCAGTCCCCGGGGGGGAGAGCAGTACTTC.

The chain is built from TRBV5-1 and TRBJ2-7, with TRBD1 matching 9 bases. V gave up 3 bases and J gave up 4 bases; unmatched junction bases: 5. Germline V gene lookup returns CDR1 SGHRS and CDR2 YFSETQ. The CDR3 contains 14 residues. CDR3 DNA sequence: TGCGCCAGCAGCTCGGGGACAGGGAAATACGAGCAGTACTTC. Protein product: CASSSGTGKYEQYF.

CDR3 loop: CASSVGGRGNEQYF. The CDR3 DNA reads TGTGCCAGCAGCGTCGGCGGCAGGGGTAACGAGCAGTACTTC. The chain recombines TRBV9 with TRBJ2-7; a weak D match, TRBD1 (6 bases). The germline V gene has CDR1 SGDLS and CDR2 YYNGEE. Trimming cost V 2 bases and J 5 bases, with 14 bases left between them. The CDR3 covers 14 residues.

The genes are TRBV15 and TRBJ2-5; 7 nucleotides line up with TRBD1. This CDR3 contains 14 residues. Germline V gene data show CDR1 as LNHNV and CDR2 as YYDKDF (reference sequence). Losses at the gene ends were 0 bases for V and 4 bases for J; bases not matched to a gene: 2. The CDR3 protein is CATSRDGTVETQYF. In DNA, the CDR3 is TGTGCCACCAGCAGAGATGGGACAGTAGAGACCCAGTACTTC.

The chain links TRBV7-2 to TRBJ1-6; possibly TRBD1 for D (6 bases). Trimming pared 1 base from V and 5 bases from J, leaving 9 bases between. Germline CDR1 and CDR2: SGHTA and FQGNSA. The CDR3 is 15 amino acids. The CDR3 DNA reads as TGTGCCAGCAGCTTAGGACAGGTGAATAATTCACCCCTCCACTTT. Protein product: CASSLGQVNNSPLHF.